One sample yielded the 15 T cell receptor beta chains listed below, sequenced in a study of blood T cells in healthy people across ages. Next came a second PCR, run for about 6 to 12 cycles, which used a sample-barcoded 5' primer along with a J-beta primer mix. TCRdb redid the calling of the 5' RACE reads with MiXCR, one entry per CDR3 protein. The repertoire has hundreds of thousands of distinct CDR3 sequences, under 45% of them found once; the top ten carry about a fifth. The sequenced sample consisted of blood. The receptors were sampled from a man aged 55-75 years in good health.

Remarks on this clonotype: One junction end disagrees with the germline gene, perhaps due to a read error. This chain uses TRBV5-1 with TRBJ2-3; D is perhaps TRBD2 (6 bases). This CDR3 region has 16 residues. Germline loops: CDR1 SGHRS, CDR2 YFSETQ. The CDR3, as DNA: TGCGCCAGCAGCTGGGGGACTTACCCCGGTACAGATGCGCAGTATTTT. Translating gives CASSWGTYPGTDAQYF.

The rearrangement links TRBV6-6 to TRBJ1-5; 10 bases line up with TRBD1. The germline V gene encodes CDR1 MNHNY and CDR2 SVGAGI (reference sequence). The CDR3 covers 16 residues. Trimming cost V 5 bases and J 6 bases; bases outside gene matches: 10. CDR3 amino acids: CASSDRDRGGGQPQHF. CDR3 coding DNA: TGTGCCAGCAGTGACCGGGACAGGGGAGGCGGTCAGCCCCAGCATTTT.

This chain connects TRBV20-1 to TRBJ2-3; maybe TRBD2 (6 bases). CDR3 size: 12 residues. Looked up from germline, CDR1 is DFQATT and CDR2 is SNEGSKA (reference sequence). Trimming shortened V by 5 bases and J by 4 bases, and 10 bases separated the two germline ends. CDR3 protein: CSARLVADTQYF. Written as DNA, the CDR3 is TGCAGTGCTCGACTAGTCGCAGATACGCAGTATTTT.

This rearrangement joins TRBV12-3 or TRBV12-4 to TRBJ2-5, with D possibly being TRBD2 (5 bases). The CDR3 consists of 15 residues. Trimming pared 3 bases from V and 11 bases from J, leaving 22 bases between. As DNA, the CDR3 is TGTGCCAGCAGTTTGGACGGGGATTCCTACAATGAGCAGTACTTC. Its protein product is CASSLDGDSYNEQYF.

The V and J genes are TRBV20-1 and TRBJ2-7; 8 bases map to TRBD1. V lost 6 bases to trimming and J lost 6 bases; unmatched junction nucleotides: 22. This CDR3 is built from 17 residues. The germline V gene encodes CDR1 DFQATT and CDR2 SNEGSKA (reference sequence). The CDR3 DNA reads as TGCAGTGCCCCGGACAGGGAAGAATTAGGGGTGAAAGCCGAGCAGTACTTC. The encoded protein is CSAPDREELGVKAEQYF.

A few counts support this clonotype. The rearrangement uses TRBV11-2 and TRBJ2-7; no reliable D call. Trimming cost V 5 bases and J 3 bases, with 14 bases left between them. Germline CDR1 is SGHAT and CDR2 is FQNNGV. The CDR3 is made up of 14 amino acids. The CDR3 here is CASSLTPGFYEQYF. The CDR3 DNA reads as TGTGCCAGCAGCCTGACCCCTGGGTTCTACGAGCAGTACTTC.

Concerning this clonotype itself: The germline gene is not matched at one end of the junction; a read error may be the cause. The chain couples TRBV7-8 to TRBJ1-5; D gene uncertain. The CDR3 sequence is 15 residues long. Germline-derived CDR1 and CDR2 are SGHVS and FQNEAQ. This CDR3 reads CASSLQESSNQSQHF. DNA of the CDR3: TGTGCCAGCAGCCTACAAGAGAGTAGCAATCAGTCCCAGCATTTT.

This chain uses TRBV20-1 with TRBJ2-5; 10 bases are a match to TRBD2. The better agreement between TRBJ2-7 and the DNA end casts doubt on the J call. The germline CDR1 and CDR2 sequences are DFQATT and SNEGSKA (reference sequence). The CDR3 totals 15 residues. CDR3 sequence (DNA): TGCAGTGCTCCCAGGACTAGCGGTAACCCCTACGAGCAGTACTTC. Its protein product is CSAPRTSGNPYEQYF.

The chain links TRBV2 to TRBJ2-1, with D possibly being TRBD1 or TRBD2 (5 bases each). Between the trimmed V and J ends, which lost 3 bases and 4 bases, there was a span of 13 bases. This CDR3 has 15 residues. Germline-derived CDR1 and CDR2 are SNHLY and FYNNEI. CDR3 amino acids: CASSDSLAGYNEQFF. The CDR3 DNA reads TGTGCCAGCAGTGATTCTCTAGCAGGGTACAATGAGCAGTTCTTC.

CDR3 sequence: CASSFAGKDNEQFF. The CDR3 nucleotides are TGTGCCAGCAGTTTTGCAGGGAAGGACAATGAGCAGTTCTTC. V and J are TRBV12-3 or TRBV12-4 and TRBJ2-1, with a possible D match to TRBD1 (5 bases). The CDR3 consists of 14 residues. V lost 3 bases and J lost 5, with 11 bases in between.

This clonotype occurred a few times. The gene calls are TRBV27 and TRBJ1-6, with D maybe TRBD1 (6 bases). Deletions cut 2 bases from V and 1 base from J, with 21 bases between. Germline CDR1 MNHEY, CDR2 SMNVEV (reference sequence). This CDR3 spans 20 amino acids. The CDR3 nucleotides read TGTGCCAGCAGTTTACATAGGGGGGGGCGCGAGGGGTCCTATAATTCACCCCTCCACTTT. Amino acids: CASSLHRGGREGSYNSPLHF.

For this clonotype: The junction departs from the called germline gene at one end, perhaps through a read error. This chain joins TRBV11-2 and TRBJ2-5, with D unclear. The CDR3 contains 15 residues. Germline CDR1 SGHAT, CDR2 FQNNGV. The CDR3, as DNA: TGTGCCAGCAGCGCAACGCCGGCGTACCAAGGGACCCAGTACTTC. Translated, it gives CASSATPAYQGTQYF.

In this sample, this clonotype turned up a few times. The chain has TRBV20-1 and TRBJ2-5; 12 bases align to TRBD2. This CDR3 region has 15 residues. The V gene's germline CDR1 is DFQATT and CDR2 SNEGSKA (reference sequence). V trimming: 3 bases; J trimming: 2 bases; junction bases outside the gene matches: 4. CDR3 DNA: TGCAGTGCTAGCCCACTAGCGGGGGGTCAAGAGACCCAGTACTTC. This encodes CSASPLAGGQETQYF.

This sequence joins TRBV20-1 and TRBJ1-3; 9 bases agree with TRBD1. There are 16 residues in the CDR3. V gave up 6 bases and J gave up 8 bases; unmatched junction bases: 17. Looked up from germline, CDR1 is DFQATT and CDR2 is SNEGSKA (reference sequence). The CDR3, as DNA: TGCAGTGCCCTAGATGGGGGCGGGACAGGGAAGTACACCATATATTTT. Translated: CSALDGGGTGKYTIYF.

This clonotype came up a few times. The chain is built from TRBV29-1 and TRBJ2-3; 8 nucleotides match TRBD2. V lost 3 bases and J lost 4; bases outside the gene matches: 3. Germline V gives CDR1 SQVTM, CDR2 ANQGSEA. This CDR3 region has 13 residues. The DNA for the CDR3 is TGCAGCGTTGAGCGGGGGGCCGCAGATACGCAGTATTTT. Residues: CSVERGAADTQYF.